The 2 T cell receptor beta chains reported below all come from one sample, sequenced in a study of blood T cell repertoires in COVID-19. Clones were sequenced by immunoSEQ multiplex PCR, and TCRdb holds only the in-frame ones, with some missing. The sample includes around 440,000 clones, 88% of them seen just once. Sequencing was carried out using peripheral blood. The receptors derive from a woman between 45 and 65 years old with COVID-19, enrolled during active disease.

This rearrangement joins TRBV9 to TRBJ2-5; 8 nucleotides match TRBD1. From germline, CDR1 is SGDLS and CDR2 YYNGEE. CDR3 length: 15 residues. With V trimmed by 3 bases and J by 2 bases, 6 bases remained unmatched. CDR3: CASSGPGTGQETQYF. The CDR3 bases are TGTGCCAGCAGCGGACCCGGGACAGGTCAAGAGACCCAGTACTTC.

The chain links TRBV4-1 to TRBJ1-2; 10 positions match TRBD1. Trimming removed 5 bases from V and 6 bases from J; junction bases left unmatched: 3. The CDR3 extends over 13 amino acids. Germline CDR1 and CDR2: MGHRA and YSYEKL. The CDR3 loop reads CASSETGGHGYTF. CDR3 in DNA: TGCGCCAGCAGCGAGACAGGGGGCCATGGCTACACCTTC.